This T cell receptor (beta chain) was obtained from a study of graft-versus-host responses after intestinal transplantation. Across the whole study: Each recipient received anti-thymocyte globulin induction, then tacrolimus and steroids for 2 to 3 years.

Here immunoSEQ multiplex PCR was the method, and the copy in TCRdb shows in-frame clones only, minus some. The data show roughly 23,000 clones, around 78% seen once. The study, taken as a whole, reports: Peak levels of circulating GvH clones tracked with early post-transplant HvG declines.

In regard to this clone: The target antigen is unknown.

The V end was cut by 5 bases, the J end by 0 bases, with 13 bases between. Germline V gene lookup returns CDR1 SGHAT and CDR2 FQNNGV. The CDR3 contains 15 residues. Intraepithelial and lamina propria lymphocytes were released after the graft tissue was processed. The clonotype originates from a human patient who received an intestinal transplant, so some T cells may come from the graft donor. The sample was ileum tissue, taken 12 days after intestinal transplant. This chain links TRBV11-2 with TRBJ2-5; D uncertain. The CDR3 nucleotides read TGTGCCAGCAGCCCTAAACGCCGGTACCAAGAGACCCAGTACTTC. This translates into CASSPKRRYQETQYF.